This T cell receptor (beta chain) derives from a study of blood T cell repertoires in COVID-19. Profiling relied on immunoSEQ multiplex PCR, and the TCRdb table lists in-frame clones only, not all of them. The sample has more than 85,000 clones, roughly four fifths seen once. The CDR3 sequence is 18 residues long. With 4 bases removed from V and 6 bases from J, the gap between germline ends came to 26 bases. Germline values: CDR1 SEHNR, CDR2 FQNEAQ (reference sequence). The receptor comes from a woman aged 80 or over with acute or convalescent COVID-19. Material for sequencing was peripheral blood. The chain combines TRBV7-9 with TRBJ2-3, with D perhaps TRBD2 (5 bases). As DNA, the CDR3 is TGTGCCAGCAGCTGGAGCGGAGCCGAGCCGGGGTTGTTTGATACGCAGTATTTT. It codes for CASSWSGAEPGLFDTQYF.